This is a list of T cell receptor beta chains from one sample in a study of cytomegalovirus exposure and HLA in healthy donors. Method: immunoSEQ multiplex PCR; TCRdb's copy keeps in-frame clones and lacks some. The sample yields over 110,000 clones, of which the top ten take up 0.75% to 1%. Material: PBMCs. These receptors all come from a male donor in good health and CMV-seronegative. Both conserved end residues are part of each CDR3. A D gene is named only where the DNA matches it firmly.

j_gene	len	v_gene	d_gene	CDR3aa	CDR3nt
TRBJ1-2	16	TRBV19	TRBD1	CASTLGTANPNYGYTF	TGTGCCAGTACCCTGGGGACAGCAAACCCTAACTATGGCTACACCTTC
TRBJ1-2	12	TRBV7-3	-	CASSLAGRGYTF	TGTGCCAGCAGCTTAGCAGGGAGGGGCTACACCTTC
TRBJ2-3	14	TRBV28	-	CASSLQAYTDTQYF	TGTGCCAGCAGCTTACAGGCCTACACAGATACGCAGTATTTT
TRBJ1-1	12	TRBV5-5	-	CASSFYNTEAFF	TGTGCCAGCAGCTTCTATAACACTGAAGCTTTCTTT
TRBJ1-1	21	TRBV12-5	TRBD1	CASGLAKSRRGHSFGNTEAFF	TGTGCTAGTGGTTTGGCAAAATCTCGCAGGGGGCATTCTTTTGGGAACACTGAAGCTTTCTTT
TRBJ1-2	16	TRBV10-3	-	CAISDSRVASGYGYTF	TGTGCCATCAGTGATTCCCGGGTGGCATCTGGATATGGCTACACCTTC
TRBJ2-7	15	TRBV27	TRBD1	CASSLFPEGAHEQYF	TGTGCCAGCAGTTTATTCCCCGAGGGGGCCCACGAGCAGTACTTC
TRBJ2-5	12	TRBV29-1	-	CSVEGRQETQYF	TGCAGCGTTGAAGGCCGGCAAGAGACCCAGTACTTC
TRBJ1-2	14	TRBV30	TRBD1	CAWRVRDREDGYTF	TGTGCCTGGAGAGTAAGGGACAGGGAAGATGGCTACACCTTC
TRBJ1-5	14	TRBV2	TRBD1	CASSSDRSNQPQHF	TGTGCCAGCAGTTCGGACAGGAGTAATCAGCCCCAGCATTTT
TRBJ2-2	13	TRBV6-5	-	CASSYYEAGELFF	TGTGCCAGCAGTTACTATGAGGCGGGGGAGCTGTTTTTT
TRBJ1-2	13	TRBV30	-	CAWSVRANYGYTF	TGTGCCTGGAGTGTTAGAGCCAACTATGGCTACACCTTC
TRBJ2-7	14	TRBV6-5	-	CASSPPYPGYEQYF	TGTGCCAGCAGTCCCCCTTATCCGGGCTACGAGCAGTACTTC
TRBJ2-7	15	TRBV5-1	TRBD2	CASSGRTSGSHEQYF	TGCGCCAGCAGCGGGAGGACTAGCGGGAGTCATGAGCAGTACTTC
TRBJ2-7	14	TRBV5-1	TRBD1	CASSLPGQADEQYF	TGCGCCAGCAGCCTCCCGGGACAGGCCGACGAGCAGTACTTC
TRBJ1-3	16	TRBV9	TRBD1	CASSGQGTYSGNTIYF	TGTGCCAGCAGTGGACAGGGGACGTACTCTGGAAACACCATATATTTT
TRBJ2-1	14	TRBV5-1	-	CASSFGLSGNEQFF	TGCGCCAGCAGTTTCGGTTTGAGCGGTAATGAGCAGTTCTTC
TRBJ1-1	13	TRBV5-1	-	CASSLVGRTEAFF	TGCGCCAGCAGCTTGGTGGGGAGGACTGAAGCTTTCTTT
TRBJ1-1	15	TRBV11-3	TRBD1	CASSLDSTGVTEAFF	TGTGCCAGCAGCTTAGATTCGACAGGGGTCACTGAAGCTTTCTTT
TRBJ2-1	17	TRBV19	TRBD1	CASRVSGGDLTYNEQFF	TGTGCCAGTAGGGTATCAGGGGGCGATTTAACGTACAATGAGCAGTTCTTC
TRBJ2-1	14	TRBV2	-	CASSEALQGNEQFF	TGTGCCAGCAGTGAAGCGCTTCAGGGCAATGAGCAGTTCTTC
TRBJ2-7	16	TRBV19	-	CASSGLQGHRGYEQYF	TGTGCCAGTAGTGGGCTTCAGGGGCACCGAGGTTACGAGCAGTACTTC
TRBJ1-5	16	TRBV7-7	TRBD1	CASSLARRQGIQPQHF	TGTGCTAGCAGCTTAGCTCGGCGACAGGGGATTCAGCCCCAGCATTTT
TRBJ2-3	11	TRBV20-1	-	CSAYRGGTQYF	TGCAGTGCTTATAGGGGGGGTACGCAGTATTTT
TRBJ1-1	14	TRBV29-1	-	CSVRPYLLETEAFF	TGCAGCGTTCGTCCCTACCTCCTGGAGACTGAAGCTTTCTTT
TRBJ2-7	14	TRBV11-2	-	CASSLAGSAYEQYF	TGTGCCAGCAGCTTAGCCGGGAGCGCTTACGAGCAGTACTTC
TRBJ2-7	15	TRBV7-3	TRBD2	CASSPAAGELYEQYF	TGTGCCAGCAGCCCTGCGGCGGGGGAGTTATACGAGCAGTACTTC
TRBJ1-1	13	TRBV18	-	CASSIGRGIEAFF	TGTGCCAGCTCGATTGGGAGGGGAATAGAAGCTTTCTTT
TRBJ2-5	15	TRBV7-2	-	CASSSQRRVQETQYF	TGTGCCAGCAGCTCCCAGAGGAGGGTTCAAGAGACCCAGTACTTC
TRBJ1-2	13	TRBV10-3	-	CATKEVTSYGYTF	TGTGCCACAAAGGAGGTGACTAGCTATGGCTACACCTTC
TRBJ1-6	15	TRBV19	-	CASTVRGVGIGPLHF	TGTGCCAGTACCGTACGGGGAGTTGGGATTGGGCCCCTCCACTTT
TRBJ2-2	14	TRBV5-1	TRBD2	CASTAGGGTGELFF	TGCGCCAGCACCGCGGGGGGAGGTACCGGGGAGCTGTTTTTT